The 13 T cell receptor beta chains reported below all come from one sample, sequenced in a study of T cells after yellow fever vaccination. Via MiXCR, TCRdb re-called the 5' RACE reads, giving one row per CDR3 protein. The repertoire includes 30,000 or so distinct CDR3 sequences, 6.5% to 8.5% of them detected once, and about 22% sits in the top ten. The input for sequencing was PBMCs, either bulk or a sorted T-cell subset (CD4+, CD8+, memory, or dextramer-sorted; not recorded which), taken on the day of the first yellow fever vaccination. Every receptor here comes from a man aged 18-30 years who received the YFV17D yellow fever vaccine.

This clonotype was picked up many times. The J gene is TRBJ2-3, the V gene TRBV5-1, with 12 bases aligning to TRBD1. The CDR3 loop spans 15 amino acids. Per germline, CDR1 SGHRS and CDR2 YFSETQ. J lost 5 bases, V lost 4 bases, and 5 bases had no gene match. Written as DNA, the CDR3 is TGCGCCAGCAGCGGGGGACAGGGGGCCGGAGATACGCAGTATTTT. It translates to CASSGGQGAGDTQYF.

This clonotype was picked up many times. The CDR3 spells CASSKSGGWETQYF. CDR3 bases: TGTGCCAGCAGCAAAAGCGGGGGGTGGGAGACCCAGTACTTC. This chain joins TRBV7-2 and TRBJ2-5; the match to TRBD2 covers 9 bases. After removal of 5 bases from V and 5 bases from J, the junction contained 6 bases not matched to a gene. The V gene's germline CDR1 is SGHTA and CDR2 FQGNSA. The CDR3 runs to 14 residues.

Regarding this clonotype: A much larger clone is a single base away; this may be a read error. The genes are TRBV28 and TRBJ1-6; the D gene is possibly TRBD1 (6 bases). The CDR3 has 14 residues. V was shortened by 4 bases and J by 7 bases, with 11 bases between the two germline ends. Germline V gene lookup returns CDR1 MDHEN and CDR2 SYDVKM. CDR3 DNA sequence: TGTGCCAGCAGTTCACCTACAGGGAATTCACCCCTCCACTTT. Its translation: CASSSPTGNSPLHF.

As concerns this clonotype: Since a much larger clone is just one base distant, this may be a read error. The gene calls are TRBV11-3 and TRBJ2-1, with 8 bases matching TRBD2. Germline-derived CDR1 and CDR2 are SGHNT and YENEEA. Trimming removed 7 bases from V and 15 bases from J; junction bases left unmatched: 11. The CDR3 has 12 amino acids. DNA of the CDR3: TGTGCCAGCAACTACTCGGGGGGGCCTCTGTTCTTC. Encoded protein: CASNYSGGPLFF.

The sample holds many counts of this clonotype. V gene TRBV12-3 or TRBV12-4 combines with J gene TRBJ1-5; 8 positions agree with TRBD1. The CDR3 runs to 14 residues. The J segment lost 9 bases and the V segment lost 5 bases, leaving 9 bases of the junction unmatched. For the CDR3, the DNA is TGTGCCAGCAGTCGGGACAGGTCTATCCCGCCCCAGCATTTT. This codes for CASSRDRSIPPQHF.

This clonotype was picked up a small number of times. This chain joins TRBV24-1 and TRBJ2-5, with D possibly being TRBD2 (5 bases). The CDR3 totals 16 residues. Trimming stripped 3 bases from V and 1 base from J, with 14 bases between. Looked up from germline, CDR1 is KGHDR and CDR2 is SFDVKD. The CDR3 is CATSDPAASGQETQYF. The CDR3 DNA is TGTGCCACCAGTGATCCCGCCGCAAGCGGCCAAGAGACCCAGTACTTC.

This clonotype was recorded at least ten times. The chain combines TRBV25-1 with TRBJ2-3; 7 bases match TRBD2. The CDR3 length is 13 residues. J gave up 2 bases and V 4 bases, and 0 bases lay outside the gene matches. CDR1 is MGHDK, CDR2 SYGVNS, per germline. CDR3 DNA: TGTGCCAGCAGTGGACTAGCCACAGATACGCAGTATTTT. Its protein is CASSGLATDTQYF.

The CDR3 DNA is TGTGCCAGCAGCTTAGTGGGGGCGAGAGAGACCCAGTACTTC. Translation gives CASSLVGARETQYF. This sequence joins TRBV5-6 and TRBJ2-5; TRBD1 is a possible D gene (6 bases). With 2 bases removed from V and 4 bases from J, the gap between germline ends came to 12 bases. This CDR3 has 14 amino acids. Germline V gives CDR1 SGHDT, CDR2 YYEEEE.

V gene TRBV5-4 combines with J gene TRBJ2-5; 13 positions agree with TRBD2. Germline lookup yields CDR1 SGHNT and CDR2 YYREEE (reference sequence). The CDR3 runs 15 residues. Losses at the gene ends were 4 bases for V and 2 bases for J; bases not matched to a gene: 2. In nucleotides, the CDR3 is TGTGCCAGCAGCAGGGGACTAGCGGGGCAAGAGACCCAGTACTTC. Amino acids: CASSRGLAGQETQYF.

The V call is TRBV7-9, the J call TRBJ2-1; D is perhaps TRBD2 (7 bases). Germline CDR1 is SEHNR and CDR2 is FQNEAQ (reference sequence). The CDR3 has 16 amino acids. V lost 5 bases and J 0 bases, leaving 14 bases between the germline ends. Here the CDR3 reads CASSTWGGASYNEQFF. Written as DNA, the CDR3 is TGTGCCAGCAGCACTTGGGGGGGGGCCTCCTACAATGAGCAGTTCTTC.

This clonotype was seen a few times. The chain combines TRBV20-1 with TRBJ2-2; 7 bases are a match to TRBD1. V lost 3 bases and J lost 0; bases outside the gene matches: 1. The CDR3 contains 14 residues. Germline assignment: CDR1 DFQATT and CDR2 SNEGSKA (reference sequence). DNA for the CDR3: TGCAGTGCTAGTACAGGGGCGAACACCGGGGAGCTGTTTTTT. Amino acids: CSASTGANTGELFF.

This clonotype was seen many times. The chain links TRBV4-3 to TRBJ2-1; unclear D gene. Trimming took off 1 base at V and 7 bases at J, with 8 bases between the two ends. The CDR3 has 13 amino acids. The V gene's germline CDR1 is LGHNA and CDR2 YSLEER. CDR3 loop: CASSQARPNEQFF. The CDR3 DNA follows: TGCGCCAGCAGCCAAGCCCGCCCGAATGAGCAGTTCTTC.

The chain joins TRBV4-3 to TRBJ1-5; perhaps TRBD1 as D (6 bases). Per germline, CDR1 LGHNA and CDR2 YSLEER. The CDR3 extends over 14 amino acids. The germline V and J ends were trimmed by 0 bases and 9 bases, with 12 bases remaining between them. This CDR3 reads CASSQDPGEGPQHF. CDR3 DNA: TGCGCCAGCAGCCAAGATCCAGGGGAAGGGCCCCAGCATTTT.